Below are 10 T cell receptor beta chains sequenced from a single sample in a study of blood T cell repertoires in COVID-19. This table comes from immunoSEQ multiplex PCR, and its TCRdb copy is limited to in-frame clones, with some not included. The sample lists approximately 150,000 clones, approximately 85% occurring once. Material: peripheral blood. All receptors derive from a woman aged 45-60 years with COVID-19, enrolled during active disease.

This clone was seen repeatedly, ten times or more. The CDR3 DNA follows: TGTGCCAGCAGCCTACTAGCGGGGGGCCGCACAGATACGCAGTATTTT. As protein: CASSLLAGGRTDTQYF. The gene calls are TRBV11-3 and TRBJ2-3, with 12 bases that match TRBD2. V lost 5 bases, J lost 1 base, and 4 bases stayed unmatched. The CDR3 length is 16 residues. CDR1 and CDR2 (germline): SGHNT, YENEEA.

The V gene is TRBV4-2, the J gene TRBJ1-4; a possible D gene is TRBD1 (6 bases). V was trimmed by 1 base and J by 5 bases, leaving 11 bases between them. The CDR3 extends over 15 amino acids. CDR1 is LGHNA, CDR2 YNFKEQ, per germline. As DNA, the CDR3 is TGTGCCAGCAGCCAAGTAGCGGGGGCGAATGAAAAACTGTTTTTT. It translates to CASSQVAGANEKLFF.

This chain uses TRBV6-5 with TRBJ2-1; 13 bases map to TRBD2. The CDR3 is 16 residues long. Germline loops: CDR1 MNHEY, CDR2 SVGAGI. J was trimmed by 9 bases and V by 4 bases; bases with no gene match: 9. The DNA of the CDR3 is TGTGCCAGCAGTTCCACTAGCGGGGGGGCCTTTGGTGAGCAGTTCTTC. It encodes CASSSTSGGAFGEQFF.

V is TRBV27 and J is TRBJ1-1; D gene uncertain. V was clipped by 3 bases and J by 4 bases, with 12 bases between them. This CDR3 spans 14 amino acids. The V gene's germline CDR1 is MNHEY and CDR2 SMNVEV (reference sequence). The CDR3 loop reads CASSFGTPGTEAFF. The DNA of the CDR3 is TGTGCCAGCAGTTTCGGCACCCCGGGCACTGAAGCTTTCTTT.

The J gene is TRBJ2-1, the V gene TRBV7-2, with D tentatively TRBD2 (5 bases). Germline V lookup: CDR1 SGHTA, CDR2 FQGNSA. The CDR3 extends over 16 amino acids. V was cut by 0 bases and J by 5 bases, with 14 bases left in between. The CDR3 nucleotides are TGTGCCAGCAGCTTAGCGCTAGCCGTGACACACAATGAGCAGTTCTTC. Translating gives CASSLALAVTHNEQFF.

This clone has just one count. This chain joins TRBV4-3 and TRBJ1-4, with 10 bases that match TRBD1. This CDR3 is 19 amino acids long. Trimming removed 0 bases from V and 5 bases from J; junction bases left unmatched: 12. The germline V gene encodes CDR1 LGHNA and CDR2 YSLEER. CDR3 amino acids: CASSQEGGQGILANEKLFF. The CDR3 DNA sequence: TGCGCCAGCAGCCAAGAGGGGGGACAGGGGATCTTGGCAAATGAAAAACTGTTTTTT.

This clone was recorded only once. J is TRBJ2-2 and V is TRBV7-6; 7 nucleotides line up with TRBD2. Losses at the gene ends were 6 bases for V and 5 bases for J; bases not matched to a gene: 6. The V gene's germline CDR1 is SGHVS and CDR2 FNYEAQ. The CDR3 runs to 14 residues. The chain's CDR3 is CASSPGLTTGELFF. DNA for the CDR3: TGTGCCAGCAGTCCGGGACTAACAACCGGGGAGCTGTTTTTT. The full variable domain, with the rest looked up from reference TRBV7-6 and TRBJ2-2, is GAGVSQSPRYKVTKRGQDVALRCDPISGHVSLYWYRQALGQGPEFLTYFNYEAQQDKSGLPNDRFSAERPEGSISTLTIQRTEQRDSAMYRCASSPGLTTGELFFGEGSRLTVL.

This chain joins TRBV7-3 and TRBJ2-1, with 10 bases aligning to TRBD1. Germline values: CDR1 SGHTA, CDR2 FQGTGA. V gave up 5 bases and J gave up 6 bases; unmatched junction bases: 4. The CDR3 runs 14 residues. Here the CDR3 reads CASSRDRGCNEQFF. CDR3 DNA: TGTGCCAGCAGCCGGGACAGGGGATGCAATGAGCAGTTCTTC.

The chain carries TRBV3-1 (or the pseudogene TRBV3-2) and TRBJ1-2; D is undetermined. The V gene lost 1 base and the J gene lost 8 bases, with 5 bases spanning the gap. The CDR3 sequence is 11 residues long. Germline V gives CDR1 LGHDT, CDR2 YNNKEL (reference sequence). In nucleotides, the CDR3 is TGTGCCAGCAGCCAAGCGGGGGGCTACACCTTC. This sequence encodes CASSQAGGYTF.

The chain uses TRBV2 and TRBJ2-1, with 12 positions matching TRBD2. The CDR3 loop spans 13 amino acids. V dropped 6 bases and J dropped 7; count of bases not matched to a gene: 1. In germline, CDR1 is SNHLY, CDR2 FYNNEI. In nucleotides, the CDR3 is TGTGCCAGCAGGACTAGCGGGGGTAATGAGCAGTTCTTC. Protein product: CASRTSGGNEQFF.